The following is a TCR beta chain sequence with its context. These data originate in a study of blood T cell repertoires in COVID-19. The wider study: PBMCs, B-cell-depleted T cells, or T cells were the source of the cDNA or gDNA that made up the material.

Profiled with immunoSEQ multiplex PCR; TCRdb holds only in-frame clones, not every one. Of hundreds of thousands of clones listed, over 70% were seen once; the top ten hold approximately 7.2%. The CDR3 runs 15 residues. Trimming at V came to 3 bases and at J to 3 bases, leaving 3 bases not matched to a gene. Germline assignment: CDR1 SGHAT and CDR2 FQNNGV. Sequences were obtained from peripheral blood. The origin of this receptor is a woman older than 75 with acute or convalescent COVID-19. This chain joins TRBV11-2 and TRBJ2-3, with 10 bases aligning to TRBD2. The CDR3 bases are TGTGCCAGCAGCTTTCAGCGGGGGGGAACAGATACGCAGTATTTT. Translated: CASSFQRGGTDTQYF.